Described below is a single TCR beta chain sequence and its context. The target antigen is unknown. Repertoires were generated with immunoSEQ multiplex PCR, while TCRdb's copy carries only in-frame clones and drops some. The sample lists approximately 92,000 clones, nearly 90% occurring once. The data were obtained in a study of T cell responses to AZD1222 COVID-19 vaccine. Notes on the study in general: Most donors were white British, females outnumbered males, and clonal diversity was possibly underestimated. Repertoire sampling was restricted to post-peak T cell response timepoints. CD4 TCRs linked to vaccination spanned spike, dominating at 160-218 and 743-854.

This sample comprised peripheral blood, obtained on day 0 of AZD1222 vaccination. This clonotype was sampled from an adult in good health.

In DNA, the CDR3 is TGTGCCAGCAAACGCTCGTCGGAATATAATTCACCCCTCCACTTT. Encoded protein: CASKRSSEYNSPLHF. This sequence joins TRBV6-5 and TRBJ1-6, with D uncertain. Trimming left V 7 bases short and J 4 bases short, with 14 bases between. CDR1 MNHEY and CDR2 SVGAGI come from the germline V gene. The CDR3 loop spans 15 amino acids.